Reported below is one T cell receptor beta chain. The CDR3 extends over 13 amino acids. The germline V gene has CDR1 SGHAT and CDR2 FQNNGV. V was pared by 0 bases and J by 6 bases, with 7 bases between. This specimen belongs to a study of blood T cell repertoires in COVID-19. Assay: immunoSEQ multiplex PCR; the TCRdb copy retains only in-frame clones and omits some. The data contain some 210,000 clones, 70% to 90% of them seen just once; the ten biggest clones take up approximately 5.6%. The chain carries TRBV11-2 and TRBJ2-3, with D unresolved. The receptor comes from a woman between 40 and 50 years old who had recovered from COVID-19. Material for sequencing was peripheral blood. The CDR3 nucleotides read TGTGCCAGCAGCTTAGAAGTGACTGATACGCAGTATTTT. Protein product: CASSLEVTDTQYF.